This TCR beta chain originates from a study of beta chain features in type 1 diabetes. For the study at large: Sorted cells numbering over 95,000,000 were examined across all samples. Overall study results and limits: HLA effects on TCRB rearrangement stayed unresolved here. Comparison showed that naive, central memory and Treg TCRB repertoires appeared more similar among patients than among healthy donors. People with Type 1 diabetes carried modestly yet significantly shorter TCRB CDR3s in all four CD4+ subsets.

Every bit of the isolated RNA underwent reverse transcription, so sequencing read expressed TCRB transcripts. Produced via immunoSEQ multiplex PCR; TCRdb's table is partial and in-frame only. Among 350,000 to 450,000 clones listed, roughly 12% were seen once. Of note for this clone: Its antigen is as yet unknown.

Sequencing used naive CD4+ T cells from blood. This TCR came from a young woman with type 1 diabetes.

The CDR3 protein is CASSPAPGLAGGRTYEQYF. Here the CDR3 DNA reads TGTGCCAGCAGCCCAGCGCCGGGACTAGCGGGAGGACGGACCTACGAGCAGTACTTC. The chain employs TRBV7-9 and TRBJ2-7; 15 positions match TRBD2. V shed 5 bases and J 2 bases; nucleotides not matched to a gene: 13. The length of the CDR3 is 19 residues. The germline V gene has CDR1 SEHNR and CDR2 FQNEAQ (reference sequence).